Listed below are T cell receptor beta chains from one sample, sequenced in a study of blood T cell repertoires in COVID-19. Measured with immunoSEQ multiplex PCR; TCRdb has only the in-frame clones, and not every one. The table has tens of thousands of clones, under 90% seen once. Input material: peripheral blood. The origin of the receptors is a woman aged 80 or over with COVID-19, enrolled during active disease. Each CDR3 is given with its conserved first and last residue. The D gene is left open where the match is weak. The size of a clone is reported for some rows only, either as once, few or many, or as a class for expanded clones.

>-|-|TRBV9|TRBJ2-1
CASSVVEGAGNEQFF
TGTGCCAGCAGCGTAGTGGAAGGGGCCGGCAATGAGCAGTTCTTC
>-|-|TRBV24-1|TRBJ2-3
CATSDRHLNTQYF
TGTGCCACCAGTGATCGACACCTTAATACGCAGTATTTT
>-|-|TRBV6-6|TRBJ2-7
CASTYSQSTYEQYF
TGTGCCAGCACTTACAGCCAATCAACCTACGAGCAGTACTTC
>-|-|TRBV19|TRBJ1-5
CASSIGRGNQPQHF
TGTGCCAGTAGTATTGGGAGGGGTAATCAGCCCCAGCATTTT
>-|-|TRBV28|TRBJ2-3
CASSSDRGLPTADTQYF
TGTGCCAGCAGTTCCGATAGGGGACTCCCGACGGCAGATACGCAGTATTTT
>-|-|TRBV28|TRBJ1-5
CASTGRGGNNQPQHF
TGTGCCAGCACCGGAAGAGGGGGAAACAATCAGCCCCAGCATTTT
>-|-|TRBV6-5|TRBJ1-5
CASLGYSQGPQHF
TGTGCCAGCCTTGGGTACTCACAGGGTCCCCAGCATTTT
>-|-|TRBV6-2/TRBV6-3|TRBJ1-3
CASSYRRTAGNTIYF
TGTGCCAGCAGTTACCGCAGGACAGCTGGAAACACCATATATTTT
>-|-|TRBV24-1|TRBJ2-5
CATSDLEAWETQYF
TGTGCCACCAGTGATTTAGAGGCGTGGGAGACCCAGTACTTC
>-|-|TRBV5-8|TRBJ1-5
CASSLGYRVVNLNQPQHF
TGTGCCAGCAGCTTGGGGTACAGGGTAGTAAACTTGAATCAGCCCCAGCATTTT
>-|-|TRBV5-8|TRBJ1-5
CASSRGNRGRGNQPQHF
TGTGCCAGCAGCCGCGGGAATAGGGGCCGGGGCAATCAGCCCCAGCATTTT
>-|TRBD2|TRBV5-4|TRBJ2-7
CASSRGTSGPGEQYF
TGTGCCAGCAGCAGAGGGACTAGCGGTCCCGGCGAGCAGTACTTC
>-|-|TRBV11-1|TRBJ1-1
CASSPGSGGNTEAFF
TGTGCCAGCAGCCCCGGGTCCGGAGGGAACACTGAAGCTTTCTTT
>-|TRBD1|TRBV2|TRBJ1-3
CASRRDSSGNTIYF
TGTGCCAGCCGCCGGGACAGCTCTGGAAACACCATATATTTT
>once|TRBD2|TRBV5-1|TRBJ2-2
CASSPGLATGELFF
TGCGCCAGCAGCCCGGGACTAGCAACCGGGGAGCTGTTTTTT
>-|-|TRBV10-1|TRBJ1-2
CASSAGTLYGYTF
TGCGCCAGCAGTGCGGGGACACTCTATGGCTACACCTTC
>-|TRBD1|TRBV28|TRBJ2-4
CASSRRGQGRNIQYF
TGTGCCAGCAGCCGAAGAGGACAGGGGAGGAACATTCAGTACTTC
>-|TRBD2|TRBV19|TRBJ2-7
CASRDSGRAAYEQYF
TGTGCCAGTAGGGATAGCGGGAGAGCCGCCTACGAGCAGTACTTC
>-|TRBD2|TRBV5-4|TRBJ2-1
CASSLTSGANEQFF
TGTGCCAGCAGCTTGACTAGCGGGGCGAATGAGCAGTTCTTC
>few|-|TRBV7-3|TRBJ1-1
CASSHTHGNTEAFF
TGTGCCAGCAGCCATACTCACGGGAACACTGAAGCTTTCTTT
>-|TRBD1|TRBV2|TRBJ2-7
CASSEVQGYGEQYF
TGTGCCAGCAGTGAAGTACAGGGGTACGGCGAGCAGTACTTC
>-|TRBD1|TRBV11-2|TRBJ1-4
CASSYRGGREKLFF
TGTGCCAGCAGCTACAGGGGCGGGCGTGAAAAACTGTTTTTT
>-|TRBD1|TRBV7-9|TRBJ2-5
CASSGRDRGKETQYF
TGTGCCAGCAGCGGCCGGGACAGGGGAAAAGAGACCCAGTACTTC
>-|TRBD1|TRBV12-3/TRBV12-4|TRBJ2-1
CASSGYRGNEQFF
TGTGCCAGCAGTGGTTACAGGGGTAATGAGCAGTTCTTC
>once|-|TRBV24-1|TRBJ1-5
CATSARHNQPQHF
TGTGCCACCAGTGCCAGACATAATCAGCCCCAGCATTTT
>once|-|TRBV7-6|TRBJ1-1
CASSLRAGRPTEAFF
TGTGCCAGCAGCCTTAGGGCAGGGCGGCCCACTGAAGCTTTCTTT
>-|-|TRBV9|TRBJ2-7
CASSAYDRNYEQYF
TGTGCCAGCAGCGCCTACGACAGAAACTACGAGCAGTACTTC
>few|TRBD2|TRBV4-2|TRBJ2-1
CASSPGLAGGSSYNEQFF
TGTGCCAGCAGCCCCGGACTAGCGGGAGGGAGCTCCTACAATGAGCAGTTCTTC
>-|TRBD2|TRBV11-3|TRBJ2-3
CASSLGLAATDTQYF
TGTGCCAGCAGCTTAGGACTAGCGGCCACAGATACGCAGTATTTT
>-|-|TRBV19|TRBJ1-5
CASSITVNQPQHF
TGTGCCAGTAGTATAACGGTGAATCAGCCCCAGCATTTT
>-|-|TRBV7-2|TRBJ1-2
CASSFTEVNNYGYTF
TGTGCCAGCAGCTTTACCGAGGTCAACAACTATGGCTACACCTTC
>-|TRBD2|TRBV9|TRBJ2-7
CASSVGSGGTYEQYF
TGTGCCAGCAGCGTAGGCAGCGGGGGGACCTACGAGCAGTACTTC
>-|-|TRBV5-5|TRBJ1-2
CASSPDGLYGYTF
TGTGCCAGCAGCCCCGACGGACTCTATGGCTACACCTTC
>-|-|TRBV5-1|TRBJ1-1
CASRAGFLNTEAFF
TGCGCCAGCAGGGCAGGGTTCTTGAACACTGAAGCTTTCTTT
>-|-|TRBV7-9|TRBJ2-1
CASSFGGPNNEQFF
TGTGCCAGCAGCTTCGGGGGGCCAAACAATGAGCAGTTCTTC
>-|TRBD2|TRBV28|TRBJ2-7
CASSPGTSGSYEQYF
TGTGCCAGCAGTCCCGGGACTAGCGGTTCCTACGAGCAGTACTTC
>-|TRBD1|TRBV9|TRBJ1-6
CASSPTGQIQTPLHF
TGTGCCAGCAGCCCAACGGGACAGATCCAAACACCCCTCCACTTT
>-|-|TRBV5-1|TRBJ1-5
CASSLDSLSNQPQHF
TGCGCCAGCAGCTTGGACAGCCTTAGCAATCAGCCCCAGCATTTT
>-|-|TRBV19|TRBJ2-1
CASSRSVTGVSYNEQFF
TGTGCCAGTAGTCGCTCCGTGACGGGAGTTTCCTACAATGAGCAGTTCTTC
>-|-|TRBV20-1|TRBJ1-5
CSASQQGKTHQPQHF
TGCAGTGCTAGTCAACAGGGAAAAACACATCAGCCCCAGCATTTT
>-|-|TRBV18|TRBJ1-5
CASSSNHGEPQHF
TGTGCCAGCTCATCAAACCACGGGGAGCCCCAGCATTTT
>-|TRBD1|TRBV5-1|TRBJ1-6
CASSLRTGVRSPLHF
TGCGCCAGCAGCTTGCGGACAGGGGTTCGCTCACCCCTCCACTTT
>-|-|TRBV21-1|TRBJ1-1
CASSPWGTERSEAFF
TGTGCCAGCAGCCCGTGGGGGACAGAAAGGTCTGAAGCTTTCTTT
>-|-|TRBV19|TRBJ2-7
CASGADYEQYF
TGTGCCAGCGGAGCGGACTACGAGCAGTACTTC
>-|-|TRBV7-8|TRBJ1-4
CASSLTGGEKLFF
TGTGCCAGCAGCTTAACGGGCGGGGAAAAACTGTTTTTT
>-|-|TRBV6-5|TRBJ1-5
CASSPGNQPQHF
TGTGCCAGCAGTCCAGGAAATCAGCCCCAGCATTTT
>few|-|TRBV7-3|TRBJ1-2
CASSLSLGAVGYTF
TGTGCCAGCAGCTTATCGCTGGGGGCGGTGGGCTACACCTTC
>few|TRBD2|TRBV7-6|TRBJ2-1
CASSPRTPLAGSLYNEQFF
TGTGCCAGCAGCCCACGAACCCCACTAGCGGGGTCTCTTTACAATGAGCAGTTCTTC
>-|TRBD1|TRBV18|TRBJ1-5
CASSPGTGYQPQHF
TGTGCCAGCTCACCAGGGACAGGTTACCAGCCCCAGCATTTT